This TCR beta chain was captured in a study of shared clonotypes between healthy human individuals. Assay execution took place at the deep level. Generated by immunoSEQ multiplex PCR, the TCRdb table keeps only in-frame clones and is missing some. This sample has roughly 1,100,000 clones; about 70% occur once, and the top ten carry roughly 1.5%. Germline assignment: CDR1 DFQATT and CDR2 SNEGSKA (reference sequence). This CDR3 contains 11 residues. The V end was cut by 6 bases, the J end by 4 bases, with 9 bases between. As to this clone: The sample holds other DNA sequences that translate to the same CDR3.

Nashville, Tennessee was home to all donors, each a Caucasian adult. The V and J genes are TRBV20-1 and TRBJ2-5, with D possibly TRBD1 on 6 matching bases. This clonotype originated in a man aged 18 to 30 in good health. The sequenced material came from memory CD4+ T cells sorted from blood. As to subset: CD45RA-negative fraction. The CDR3 DNA follows: TGCAGTGCCCTAGGGGGAGAGACCCAGTACTTC. This encodes CSALGGETQYF.